This T cell receptor (beta chain) was sequenced during a study of shared clonotypes between healthy human individuals. Study-level background: A donor's plate count was three for CD4 naive and three for CD4 memory; CD8 naive had two and CD8 memory one.

Genomic DNA belonging to each subset was distributed in equal measure over several immunoSEQ plates. Sequencing used immunoSEQ multiplex PCR; TCRdb keeps in-frame clones, though not all of them. The sample has roughly 650,000 clones, 95% to 98% seen once; the top ten hold about 0.06%. Points on this clone: Its specificity is not known.

Study results and caveats: Rarefaction curves obtained for sorted subsets showed sequencing incomplete despite large depth. In having few donors, the study represented limited genetic and exposure-history diversity.

The CDR3 sequence is 14 residues long. CDR1 is SNHLY, CDR2 FYNNEI, per germline. Trimming removed 5 bases from V and 4 bases from J; junction bases left unmatched: 7. The sample consisted of naive CD4+ T cells sorted from blood. Subset indicated: CD45RA+ positively selected. The receptor comes from a woman under 40 in good health. This sequence joins TRBV2 and TRBJ1-1; 7 nucleotides match TRBD1. CDR3 residues: CASSSWTGRTEAFF. The CDR3 nucleotides read TGTGCCAGCAGTTCTTGGACAGGCCGCACTGAAGCTTTCTTT.